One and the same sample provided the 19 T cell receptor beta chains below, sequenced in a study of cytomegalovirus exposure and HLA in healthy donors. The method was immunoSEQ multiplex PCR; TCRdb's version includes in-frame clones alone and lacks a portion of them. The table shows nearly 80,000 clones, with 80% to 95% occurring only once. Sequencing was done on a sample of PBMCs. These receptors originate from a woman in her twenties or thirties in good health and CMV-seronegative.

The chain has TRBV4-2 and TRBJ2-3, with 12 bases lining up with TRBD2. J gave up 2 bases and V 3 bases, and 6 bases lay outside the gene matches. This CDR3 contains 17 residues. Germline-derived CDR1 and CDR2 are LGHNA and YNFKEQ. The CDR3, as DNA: TGTGCCAGCAGCCACAGGGGACTAGCGGGCGACACAGATACGCAGTATTTT. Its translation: CASSHRGLAGDTDTQYF.

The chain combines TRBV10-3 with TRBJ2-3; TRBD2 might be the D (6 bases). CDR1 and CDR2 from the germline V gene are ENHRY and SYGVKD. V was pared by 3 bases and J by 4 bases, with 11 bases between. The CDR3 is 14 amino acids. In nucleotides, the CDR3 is TGTGCCATCAGTGAACGGGAGATCGCAGATACGCAGTATTTT. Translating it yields CAISEREIADTQYF.

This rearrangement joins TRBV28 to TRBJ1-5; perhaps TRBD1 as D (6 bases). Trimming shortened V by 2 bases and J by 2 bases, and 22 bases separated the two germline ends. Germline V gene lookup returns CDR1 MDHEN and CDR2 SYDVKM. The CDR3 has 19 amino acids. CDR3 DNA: TGTGCCAGCAGTTTACGAGGCAGGGGTATTGGAATGGGCAATCAGCCCCAGCATTTT. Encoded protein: CASSLRGRGIGMGNQPQHF.

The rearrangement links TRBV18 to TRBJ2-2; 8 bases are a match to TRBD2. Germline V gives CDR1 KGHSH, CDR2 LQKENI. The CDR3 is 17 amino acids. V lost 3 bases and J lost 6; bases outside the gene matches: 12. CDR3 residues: CASSPMVGTRSAGELFF. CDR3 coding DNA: TGTGCCAGCTCACCCATGGTCGGGACTAGGAGCGCCGGGGAGCTGTTTTTT.

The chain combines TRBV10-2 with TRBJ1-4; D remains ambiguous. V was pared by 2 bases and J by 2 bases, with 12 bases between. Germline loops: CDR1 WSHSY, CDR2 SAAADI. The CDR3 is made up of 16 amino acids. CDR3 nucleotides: TGCGCCAGCAGTGAGGGTTGGGGAGGTACTAATGAAAAACTGTTTTTT. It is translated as CASSEGWGGTNEKLFF.

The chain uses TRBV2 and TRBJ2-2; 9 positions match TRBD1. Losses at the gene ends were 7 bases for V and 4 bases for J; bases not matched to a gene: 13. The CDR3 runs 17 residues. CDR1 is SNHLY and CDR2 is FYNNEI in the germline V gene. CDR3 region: CASIERTGTGSTGELFF. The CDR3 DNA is TGTGCCAGCATCGAAAGAACCGGGACAGGGAGCACCGGGGAGCTGTTTTTT. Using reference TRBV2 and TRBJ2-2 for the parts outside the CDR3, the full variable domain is EPEVTQTPSHQVTQMGQEVILRCVPISNHLYFYWYRQILGQKVEFLVSFYNNEISEKSEIFDDQFSVERPDGSNFTLKIRSTKLEDSAMYFCASIERTGTGSTGELFFGEGSRLTVL.

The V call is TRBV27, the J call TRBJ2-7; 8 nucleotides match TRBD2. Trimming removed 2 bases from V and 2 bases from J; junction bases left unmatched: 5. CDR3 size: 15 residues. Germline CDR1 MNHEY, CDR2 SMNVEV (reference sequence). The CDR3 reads CASSLGRGVPYEQYF. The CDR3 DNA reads TGTGCCAGCAGTTTAGGGCGGGGGGTTCCCTACGAGCAGTACTTC.

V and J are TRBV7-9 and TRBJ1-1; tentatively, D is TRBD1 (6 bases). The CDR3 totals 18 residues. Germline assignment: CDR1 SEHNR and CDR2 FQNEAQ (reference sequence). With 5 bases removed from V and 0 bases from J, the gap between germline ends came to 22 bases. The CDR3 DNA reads TGTGCCAGCAGCACCATCTTCCCCCCGGGACAATTGAACACTGAAGCTTTCTTT. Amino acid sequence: CASSTIFPPGQLNTEAFF.

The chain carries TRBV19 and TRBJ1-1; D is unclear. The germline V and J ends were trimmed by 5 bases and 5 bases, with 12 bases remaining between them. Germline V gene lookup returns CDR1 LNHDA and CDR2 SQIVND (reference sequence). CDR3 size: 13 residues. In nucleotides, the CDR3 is TGTGCCAGTAGTTCGGACGCGGGGACTGAAGCTTTCTTT. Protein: CASSSDAGTEAFF.

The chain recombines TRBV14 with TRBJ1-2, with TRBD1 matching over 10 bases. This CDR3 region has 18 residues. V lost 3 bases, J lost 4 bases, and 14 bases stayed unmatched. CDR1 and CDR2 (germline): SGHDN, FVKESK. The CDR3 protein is CASSHSPDRGLLSYGYTF. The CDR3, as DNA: TGTGCCAGCAGCCATTCACCCGACAGGGGGCTGCTTTCCTATGGCTACACCTTC.

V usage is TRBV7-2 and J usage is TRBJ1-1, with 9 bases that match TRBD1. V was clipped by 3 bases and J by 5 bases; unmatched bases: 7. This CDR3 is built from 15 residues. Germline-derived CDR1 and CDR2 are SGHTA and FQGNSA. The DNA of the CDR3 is TGTGCCAGCAGCTTCTATCCGGGACAGGGAACTGAAGCTTTCTTT. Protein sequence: CASSFYPGQGTEAFF.

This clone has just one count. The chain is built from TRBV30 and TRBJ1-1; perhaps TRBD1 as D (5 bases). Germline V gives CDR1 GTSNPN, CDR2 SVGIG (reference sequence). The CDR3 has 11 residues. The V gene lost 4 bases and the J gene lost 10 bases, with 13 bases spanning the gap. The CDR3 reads CAWTGLVGAFF. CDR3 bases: TGTGCCTGGACAGGGCTCGTGGGAGCTTTCTTT.

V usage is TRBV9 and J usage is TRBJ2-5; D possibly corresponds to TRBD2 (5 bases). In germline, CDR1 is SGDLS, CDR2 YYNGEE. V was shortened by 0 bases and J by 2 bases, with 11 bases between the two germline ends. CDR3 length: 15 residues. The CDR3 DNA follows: TGTGCCAGCAGCGTAGAAGCGGTACCACAAGAGACCCAGTACTTC. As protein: CASSVEAVPQETQYF.

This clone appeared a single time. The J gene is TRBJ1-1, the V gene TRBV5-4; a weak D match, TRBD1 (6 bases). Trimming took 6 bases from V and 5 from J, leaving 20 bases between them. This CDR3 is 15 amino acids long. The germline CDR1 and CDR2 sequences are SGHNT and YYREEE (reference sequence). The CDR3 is CASNLDSSGLTEAFF. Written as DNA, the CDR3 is TGTGCCAGCAACCTGGACAGTTCTGGGCTAACTGAAGCTTTCTTT.

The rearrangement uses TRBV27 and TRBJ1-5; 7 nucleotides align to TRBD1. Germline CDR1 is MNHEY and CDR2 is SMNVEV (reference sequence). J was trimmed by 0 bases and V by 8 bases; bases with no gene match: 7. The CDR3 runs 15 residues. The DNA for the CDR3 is TGTGCCAGCCGTCACGGGACAGATAGCAATCAGCCCCAGCATTTT. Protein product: CASRHGTDSNQPQHF.

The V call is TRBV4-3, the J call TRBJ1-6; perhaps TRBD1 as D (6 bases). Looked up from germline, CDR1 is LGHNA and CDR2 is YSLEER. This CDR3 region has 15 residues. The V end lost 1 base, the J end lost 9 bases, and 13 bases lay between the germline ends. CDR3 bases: TGCGCCAGCAGCCAAGTTGTACAGGGCAGTTCACCCCTCCACTTT. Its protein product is CASSQVVQGSSPLHF.

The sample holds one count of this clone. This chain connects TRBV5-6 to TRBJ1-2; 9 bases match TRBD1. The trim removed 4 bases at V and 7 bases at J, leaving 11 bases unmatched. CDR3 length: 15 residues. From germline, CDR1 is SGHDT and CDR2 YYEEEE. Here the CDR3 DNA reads TGTGCCAGCAGCCGTCCTTCCGGGACAGGGAGTGGCTACACCTTC. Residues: CASSRPSGTGSGYTF. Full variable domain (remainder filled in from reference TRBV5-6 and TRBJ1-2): DAGVTQSPTHLIKTRGQQVTLRCSPKSGHDTVSWYQQALGQGPQFIFQYYEEEERQRGNFPDRFSGHQFPNYSSELNVNALLLGDSALYLCASSRPSGTGSGYTFGSGTRLTVV.

The CDR3 sequence: CASSARRVFGNTIYF. The CDR3 DNA is TGTGCCAGTAGTGCGCGCAGGGTCTTTGGAAACACCATATATTTT. The chain has TRBV19 and TRBJ1-3; D is perhaps TRBD1 (5 bases). With 5 bases removed from V and 3 bases from J, the gap between germline ends came to 14 bases. Germline CDR1 reads LNHDA; CDR2 reads SQIVND (reference sequence). The CDR3 length is 15 residues.

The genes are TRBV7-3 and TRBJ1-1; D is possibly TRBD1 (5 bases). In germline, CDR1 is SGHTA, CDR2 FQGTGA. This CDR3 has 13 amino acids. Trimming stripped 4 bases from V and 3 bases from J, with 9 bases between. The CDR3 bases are TGTGCCAGCAGCTCCACGACAGACACTGAAGCTTTCTTT. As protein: CASSSTTDTEAFF.